This is a list of T cell receptor beta chains from one sample in a study of T cell responses to AZD1222 COVID-19 vaccine. Assay used: immunoSEQ multiplex PCR; TCRdb lists only in-frame clones, some missing. The sample lists around 99,000 clones, roughly 85% seen once, with 4.5% to 6% in the top ten. The sample here was peripheral blood, taken 28 days after the second AZD1222 dose. The receptors come from an adult who received the AZD1222 COVID-19 vaccine. Each CDR3 is given with its conserved first and last residue. Each record gives: clone size, J gene, V gene, D gene, CDR3 protein, CDR3 DNA. The D gene is left open where the match is weak. Clone size is stated in some rows and not others, as once, few, many or a class when expanded.

.,TRBJ1-5,TRBV9,.,CASSSRQSSNQPQHF,TGTGCCAGCAGCTCCCGGCAGAGTAGCAATCAGCCCCAGCATTTT
once,TRBJ1-1,TRBV6-4,.,CASSAGLRQNTEAFF,TGTGCCAGCAGTGCGGGCCTCCGACAGAACACTGAAGCTTTCTTT
.,TRBJ2-7,TRBV5-1,TRBD1,CASTLRAGGEGYF,TGCGCCAGCACCCTAAGGGCAGGGGGCGAAGGGTACTTC
.,TRBJ1-5,TRBV30,TRBD1,CAWCRRSFGTGGGGCNQPQHF,TGTGCCTGGTGTCGCCGGTCTTTCGGGACAGGGGGCGGAGGTTGCAATCAGCCCCAGCATTTT
.,TRBJ2-7,TRBV7-8,TRBD1,CASSLVGFRQGAGEQYF,TGTGCCAGCAGCTTAGTGGGGTTTAGGCAGGGGGCTGGCGAGCAGTACTTC
.,TRBJ1-2,TRBV18,TRBD1,CASSATGGANYGYTF,TGTGCCAGCTCAGCCACAGGGGGGGCTAACTATGGCTACACCTTC
.,TRBJ2-3,TRBV19,.,CASSPDGGTDTQYF,TGTGCCAGTAGTCCGGACGGAGGAACAGATACGCAGTATTTT
.,TRBJ1-1,TRBV4-3,.,CASSQVLLGKNTEAFF,TGCGCCAGCAGCCAAGTCCTTCTCGGGAAAAACACTGAAGCTTTCTTT
.,TRBJ1-3,TRBV6-1,TRBD1,CASSHGTERNTIYF,TGTGCCAGCAGTCACGGGACAGAGAGAAACACCATATATTTT
.,TRBJ2-7,TRBV28,.,CASRQGGLEQYF,TGTGCCAGCAGGCAAGGGGGTCTCGAGCAGTACTTC
.,TRBJ2-7,TRBV29-1,TRBD1,CSVQGQGGTYEQYF,TGCAGCGTTCAGGGACAGGGGGGAACCTACGAGCAGTACTTC
.,TRBJ1-3,TRBV5-1,.,CASSTGFSSGNTIYF,TGCGCCAGCAGTACAGGGTTCTCCTCTGGAAACACCATATATTTT
.,TRBJ2-5,TRBV7-9,TRBD1,CASSPQGLQETQYF,TGTGCCAGCAGCCCACAGGGGCTGCAAGAGACCCAGTACTTC
.,TRBJ2-7,TRBV11-2,.,CASSLLRGRRSYEQYF,TGTGCCAGCAGCTTACTCCGGGGCAGGAGAAGCTACGAGCAGTACTTC
.,TRBJ2-7,TRBV6-5,TRBD1,CASSPRDRTYEQYF,TGTGCCAGCAGTCCCCGGGACAGGACCTACGAGCAGTACTTC
once,TRBJ2-3,TRBV4-2,.,CASSQGLYSTDTQYF,TGTGCCAGCAGCCAAGGTCTGTATAGCACAGATACGCAGTATTTT
.,TRBJ2-7,TRBV4-2,.,CASSQASHSSYEQYF,TGTGCCAGCAGCCAAGCCTCACATAGCTCCTACGAGCAGTACTTC
once,TRBJ2-1,TRBV15,TRBD2,CATSRATLTSGGGEQFF,TGTGCCACCAGCAGAGCTACCCTGACTAGCGGGGGTGGTGAGCAGTTCTTC
.,TRBJ1-5,TRBV6-5,TRBD1,CASTPTGFNQPQHF,TGTGCCAGCACCCCGACAGGGTTTAATCAGCCCCAGCATTTT
.,TRBJ2-1,TRBV15,.,CATSSLGGLRRTPSSHEQFF,TGTGCCACCAGCAGTCTGGGGGGACTTCGGAGGACCCCAAGCAGCCATGAGCAGTTCTTC
.,TRBJ1-1,TRBV27,TRBD1,CASSFGTGVYTEAFF,TGTGCCAGCAGTTTCGGGACAGGAGTCTACACTGAAGCTTTCTTT
.,TRBJ2-1,TRBV24-1,.,CATSAGGTPNEQFF,TGTGCCACCAGTGCCGGCGGGACTCCGAATGAGCAGTTCTTC
.,TRBJ1-4,TRBV2,.,CASSSHGEKLFF,TGTGCCAGCAGTTCCCATGGAGAAAAACTGTTTTTT
.,TRBJ2-1,TRBV12-3/TRBV12-4,.,CASSFSGEQFF,TGTGCCAGCAGTTTTAGCGGCGAGCAGTTCTTC
.,TRBJ2-7,TRBV7-8,TRBD1,CASSLRQGPSDEQYF,TGTGCCAGCAGTCTCAGACAGGGGCCCTCGGACGAGCAGTACTTC